Below, 17 T cell receptor beta chains from the same sample are listed, as sequenced in a study of identical twins. MiXCR was run by TCRdb on the 5' RACE reads, yielding one entry per CDR3 protein. The profile shows roughly 750,000 distinct CDR3 sequences, 21% of them singletons. These data were also reused for a study on T cells expressing NK-cell markers.

The sample was PBMCs. All receptors derive from a young woman in good health.

This clonotype was observed many times. The chain combines TRBV7-9 with TRBJ1-1; tentative D call: TRBD1 (5 bases). Germline V gene data show CDR1 as SEHNR and CDR2 as FQNEAQ (reference sequence). The CDR3 contains 15 residues. Trimming took 5 bases from V and 2 from J, leaving 15 bases between them. In DNA form, the CDR3 reads TGTGCCAGCAGCCCTACGCGGGGCTACAACACTGAAGCTTTCTTT. This sequence encodes CASSPTRGYNTEAFF. Variable domain in full (rest from reference TRBV7-9 and TRBJ1-1): DTGVSQNPRHKITKRGQNVTFRCDPISEHNRLYWYRQTLGQGPEFLTYFQNEAQLEKSRLLSDRFSAERPKGSFSTLEIQRTEQGDSAMYLCASSPTRGYNTEAFFGQGTRLTVV.

The chain has TRBV7-9 and TRBJ2-1; 7 nucleotides line up with TRBD2. Germline assignment: CDR1 SEHNR and CDR2 FQNEAQ (reference sequence). Trimming removed 5 bases from V and 3 bases from J; junction bases left unmatched: 7. The CDR3 runs to 15 residues. CDR3 sequence reads: CASSPGSGNYNEQFF. DNA for the CDR3: TGTGCCAGCAGCCCGGGGAGCGGGAACTACAATGAGCAGTTCTTC.

This clonotype was observed a handful of times. The chain has TRBV9 and TRBJ2-2, with 7 positions matching TRBD2. Germline V gene data show CDR1 as SGDLS and CDR2 as YYNGEE. V lost 4 bases to trimming and J lost 6 bases; unmatched junction nucleotides: 9. CDR3 size: 15 residues. This chain's CDR3 is CASSPTGSGAGELFF. DNA of the CDR3: TGTGCCAGCAGCCCTACTGGGAGCGGGGCCGGGGAGCTGTTTTTT.

This sequence joins TRBV7-9 and TRBJ2-2; D is uncertain. CDR1 is SEHNR, CDR2 FQNEAQ, per germline (reference sequence). CDR3 length: 13 amino acids. Between the trimmed V and J ends, which lost 2 bases and 7 bases, there was a span of 8 bases. CDR3 sequence (DNA): TGTGCCAGCAGCTTATCTGGTGACGGGGAGCTGTTTTTT. Translation gives CASSLSGDGELFF.

This clonotype was seen many times. The chain couples TRBV7-2 to TRBJ1-6, with a possible D match to TRBD1 (6 bases). The length of the CDR3 is 15 residues. Trimming cost V 0 bases and J 7 bases, with 10 bases left between them. Germline V gene data show CDR1 as SGHTA and CDR2 as FQGNSA. The CDR3 loop reads CASSLADSWNSPLHF. The CDR3, as DNA: TGTGCCAGCAGCTTAGCGGACAGTTGGAATTCACCCCTCCACTTT.

This clonotype was found many times. The chain uses TRBV5-1 and TRBJ1-1, with D unclear. The CDR3 is 14 amino acids. Between the trimmed V and J ends, which lost 0 bases and 1 base, there was a span of 7 bases. Germline V gene data show CDR1 as SGHRS and CDR2 as YFSETQ. The CDR3 DNA reads as TGCGCCAGCAGCTTGGGAGGGTCGAACACTGAAGCTTTCTTT. It yields the protein CASSLGGSNTEAFF.

This clonotype occurred a few times. The V and J genes are TRBV12-3 or TRBV12-4 and TRBJ2-5; D is tentatively TRBD1 or TRBD2 (5 bases each). The CDR3 contains 14 residues. V gave up 2 bases and J gave up 5 bases, with 12 bases separating them. The CDR3: CASSLWDRRETQYF. DNA of the CDR3: TGTGCCAGCAGTTTATGGGACCGGAGGGAGACCCAGTACTTC.

This clonotype has ten or more counts. The chain carries TRBV29-1 and TRBJ2-1, with 8 nucleotides matching TRBD1. Unmatched junction bases numbered 5, after V lost 5 bases and J lost 5 bases. Germline V lookup: CDR1 SQVTM, CDR2 ANQGSEA. CDR3 length: 13 amino acids. The CDR3 is CSVSQGANNEQFF. Written as DNA, the CDR3 is TGCAGCGTTAGCCAGGGGGCGAACAATGAGCAGTTCTTC.

This clonotype was detected only a few times. V usage is TRBV27 and J usage is TRBJ2-7, with 7 bases aligning to TRBD1. CDR1 is MNHEY and CDR2 is SMNVEV in the germline V gene (reference sequence). The CDR3 has 14 amino acids. V gave up 10 bases and J gave up 3 bases; unmatched junction bases: 12. CDR3 in DNA: TGTGCCACCCACCCCACAGGGGCAGGCTACGAGCAGTACTTC. Translation: CATHPTGAGYEQYF.

The V and J genes are TRBV20-1 and TRBJ2-3; 7 bases are a match to TRBD2. V shed 4 bases, J shed 4 bases, and the junction held 5 bases outside the gene matches. Germline V gene lookup returns CDR1 DFQATT and CDR2 SNEGSKA (reference sequence). This CDR3 is built from 13 residues. In DNA, the CDR3 is TGCAGTGCTACCCGGGACTATGCAGATACGCAGTATTTT. Translating gives CSATRDYADTQYF.

The chain employs TRBV10-3 and TRBJ2-1; D gene unclear. Trimming left V 0 bases short and J 8 bases short, with 8 bases between. CDR3 length equals 13 residues. Germline V gene data show CDR1 as ENHRY and CDR2 as SYGVKD. DNA for the CDR3: TGTGCCATCAGTGAGTCGGCCCTCGATGAGCAGTTCTTC. It is translated as CAISESALDEQFF.

This clonotype has a handful of counts. J is TRBJ2-7 and V is TRBV3-1; D is unclear. Germline CDR1 reads LGHDT; CDR2 reads YNNKEL (reference sequence). The CDR3 contains 16 residues. V was shortened by 1 base and J by 3 bases, with 16 bases between the two germline ends. The CDR3 coding sequence is TGTGCCAGCAGCCAAGGAGTGGCGGCGGAAGGCTACGAGCAGTACTTC. Amino acid sequence: CASSQGVAAEGYEQYF.

The chain combines TRBV2 with TRBJ2-7; D is unresolved. Germline assignment: CDR1 SNHLY and CDR2 FYNNEI. The CDR3 runs 11 residues. With 5 bases removed from V and 6 bases from J, the gap between germline ends came to 8 bases. The CDR3 region has the DNA TGTGCCAGCAGTAATCTGCGCGAGCAGTACTTC. This encodes CASSNLREQYF. Combining the CDR3 with reference TRBV2 and TRBJ2-7 gives the whole variable domain EPEVTQTPSHQVTQMGQEVILRCVPISNHLYFYWYRQILGQKVEFLVSFYNNEISEKSEIFDDQFSVERPDGSNFTLKIRSTKLEDSAMYFCASSNLREQYFGPGTRLTVT.

J is TRBJ2-6 and V is TRBV20-1; D may be TRBD1 or TRBD2 (6 bases each). V was shortened by 5 bases and J by 2 bases, with 13 bases between the two germline ends. This CDR3 has 15 residues. Per the germline V gene, CDR1 is DFQATT and CDR2 is SNEGSKA (reference sequence). This chain's CDR3 is CSAPTGATGANVLTF. The CDR3 coding sequence is TGCAGTGCTCCGACGGGGGCCACTGGGGCCAACGTCCTGACTTTC.

This chain connects TRBV12-3 or TRBV12-4 to TRBJ2-1, with 9 positions matching TRBD1. Trimming cost V 6 bases and J 7 bases; bases outside gene matches: 13. This CDR3 contains 16 residues. CDR3 in amino acids: CASRPGTGQGYNEQFF. The CDR3 coding sequence is TGTGCCAGCAGACCCGGGACGGGACAGGGTTATAATGAGCAGTTCTTC.

The CDR3 region is CASSLVWGNYGYTF. CDR3 bases: TGTGCCAGCAGTTTGGTGTGGGGTAACTATGGCTACACCTTC. The chain recombines TRBV12-3 or TRBV12-4 with TRBJ1-2; D gene unclear. The germline V and J ends were trimmed by 3 bases and 1 base, with 9 bases remaining between them. The CDR3 spans 14 residues.

The gene calls are TRBV3-1 and TRBJ1-1; D remains unclear. Germline V CDR1 and CDR2: LGHDT, YNNKEL (reference sequence). CDR3 length equals 11 residues. Deletions cut 5 bases from V and 11 bases from J, with 12 bases between. The CDR3 here is CASSTLGGAFF. The DNA of the CDR3 is TGTGCCAGCAGCACACTAGGCGGGGCTTTCTTT. The whole variable domain, filled in from reference TRBV3-1 and TRBJ1-1, reads DTAVSQTPKYLVTQMGNDKSIKCEQNLGHDTMYWYKQDSKKFLKIMFSYNNKELIINETVPNRFSPKSPDKAHLNLHINSLELGDSAVYFCASSTLGGAFFGQGTRLTVV.